This T cell receptor (beta chain) was retrieved from a study of CD8 T cells in Susac syndrome. CDR3 length: 11 residues. Germline V gives CDR1 SQVTM, CDR2 ANQGSEA. Trimming removed 5 bases at V and 10 bases at J, with 11 bases between. Random hexamers served to reverse transcribe about 0.5 to 1 ug RNA. immunoSEQ multiplex PCR amplified TCR beta CDR3 across 54 Vbeta, 13 Jbeta. MiXCR was run by TCRdb on the immunoSEQ multiplex PCR reads, yielding one entry per CDR3 protein. Of fewer than 200,000 distinct CDR3 sequences in the sample, roughly 95% were seen once. Isolation of CD8+ and CD4+ T cells was performed negatively, whereas enrichment of TEMRA cells was done by FACS.

J is TRBJ1-4 and V is TRBV29-1; D remains unclear. Material for sequencing was CD8+ T cells from PBMCs. This receptor was obtained from a human donor with multiple sclerosis. The CDR3 DNA is TGCAGCGTTCTTGATTCGGGAAAACTGTTTTTT. Protein sequence: CSVLDSGKLFF.